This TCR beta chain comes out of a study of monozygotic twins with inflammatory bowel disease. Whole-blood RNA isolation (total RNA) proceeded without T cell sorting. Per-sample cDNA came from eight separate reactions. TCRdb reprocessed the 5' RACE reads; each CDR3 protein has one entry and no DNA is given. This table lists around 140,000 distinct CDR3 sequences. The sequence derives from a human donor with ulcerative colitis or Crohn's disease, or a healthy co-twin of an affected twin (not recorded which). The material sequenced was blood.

CDR3 sequence reads: CASKYDLGGNSPLHF. The chain has TRBV6-1 and TRBJ1-6. CDR3 size: 15 residues. Germline V gene lookup returns CDR1 MNHNS and CDR2 SASEGT.